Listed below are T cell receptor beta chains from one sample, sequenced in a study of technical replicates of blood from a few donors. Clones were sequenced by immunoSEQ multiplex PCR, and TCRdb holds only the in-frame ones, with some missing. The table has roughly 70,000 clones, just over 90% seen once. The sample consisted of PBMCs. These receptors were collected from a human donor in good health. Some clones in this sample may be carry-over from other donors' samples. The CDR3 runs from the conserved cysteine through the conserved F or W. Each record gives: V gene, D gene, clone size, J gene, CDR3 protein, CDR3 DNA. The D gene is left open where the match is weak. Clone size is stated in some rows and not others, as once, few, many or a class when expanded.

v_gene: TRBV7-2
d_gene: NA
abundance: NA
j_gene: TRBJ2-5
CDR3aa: CASTTRGASGETQYF
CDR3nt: TGTGCCAGCACCACCCGGGGGGCCTCAGGGGAGACCCAGTACTTC

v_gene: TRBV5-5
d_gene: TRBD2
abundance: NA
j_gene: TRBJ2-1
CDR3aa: CASSLSSGGAFPFF
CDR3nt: TGTGCCAGCAGCTTATCTAGCGGGGGGGCCTTTCCGTTCTTC

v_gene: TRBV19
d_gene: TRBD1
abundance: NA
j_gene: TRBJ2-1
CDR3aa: CASSADRDSYNEQFF
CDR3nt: TGTGCCAGTAGTGCAGACAGGGATTCATACAATGAGCAGTTCTTC

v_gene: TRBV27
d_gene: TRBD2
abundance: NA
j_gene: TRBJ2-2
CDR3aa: CASSATSGGYAGTGELFF
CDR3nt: TGTGCCAGCAGTGCGACTAGCGGGGGCTACGCGGGCACCGGGGAGCTGTTTTTT

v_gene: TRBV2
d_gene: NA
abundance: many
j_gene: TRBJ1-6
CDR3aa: CASRAYIGSYYNF
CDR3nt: TGTGCCAGCAGAGCCTATATCGGGTCCTATTATAACTTT

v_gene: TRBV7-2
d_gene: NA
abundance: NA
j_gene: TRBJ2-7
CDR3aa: CASSPGGSLREQYF
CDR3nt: TGTGCCAGCAGCCCGGGGGGCTCCTTACGAGAGCAGTACTTC

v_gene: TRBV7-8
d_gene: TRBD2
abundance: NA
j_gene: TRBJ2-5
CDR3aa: CASSLLPAGGETQYF
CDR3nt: TGTGCCAGCAGCTTATTACCAGCGGGGGGAGAGACCCAGTACTTC

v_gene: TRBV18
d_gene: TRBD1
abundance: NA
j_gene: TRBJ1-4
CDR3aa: CASSPGDSNEKLFF
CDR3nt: TGTGCCAGCTCACCGGGGGACAGTAATGAAAAACTGTTTTTT

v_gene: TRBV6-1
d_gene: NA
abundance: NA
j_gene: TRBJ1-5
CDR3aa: CASRAEPYSNQPQHF
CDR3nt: TGTGCCAGCAGGGCGGAACCCTATAGCAATCAGCCCCAGCATTTT

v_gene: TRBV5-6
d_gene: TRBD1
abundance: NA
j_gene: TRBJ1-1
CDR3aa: CASSPRGQGPEAFF
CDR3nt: TGTGCCAGCAGTCCTCGGGGACAGGGGCCTGAAGCTTTCTTT

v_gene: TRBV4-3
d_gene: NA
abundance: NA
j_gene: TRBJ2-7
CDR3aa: CASSQGHTGSYEQYF
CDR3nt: TGCGCCAGCAGCCAAGGGCACACGGGCTCCTACGAGCAGTACTTC

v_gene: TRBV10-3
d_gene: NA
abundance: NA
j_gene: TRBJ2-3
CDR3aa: CAMATWGGAVDTQYF
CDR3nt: TGTGCCATGGCTACGTGGGGGGGGGCCGTAGATACGCAGTATTTT

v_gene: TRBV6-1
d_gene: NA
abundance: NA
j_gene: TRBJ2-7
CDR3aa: CALGRAYEQYF
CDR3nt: TGTGCCCTGGGCAGGGCTTACGAGCAGTACTTC

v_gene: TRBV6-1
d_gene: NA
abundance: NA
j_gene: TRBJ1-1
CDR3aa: CASSVPPGTSNTEAFF
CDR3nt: TGTGCCAGCAGTGTGCCCCCGGGAACCAGTAACACTGAAGCTTTCTTT

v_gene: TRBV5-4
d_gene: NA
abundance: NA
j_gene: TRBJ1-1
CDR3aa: CASSRTVNTEAFF
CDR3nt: TGTGCCAGCAGCCGGACAGTGAACACTGAAGCTTTCTTT

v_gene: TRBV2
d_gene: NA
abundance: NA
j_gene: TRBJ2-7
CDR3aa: CASSRTDYEQYF
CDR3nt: TGTGCCAGCAGTAGGACAGATTACGAGCAGTACTTC

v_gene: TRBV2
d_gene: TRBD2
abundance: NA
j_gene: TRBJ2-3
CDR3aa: CASSVGGRNADTQYF
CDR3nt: TGTGCCAGCAGTGTGGGCGGGAGGAATGCAGATACGCAGTATTTT

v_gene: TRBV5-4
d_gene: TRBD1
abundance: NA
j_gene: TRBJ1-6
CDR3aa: CASSKASRTGNSPLHF
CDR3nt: TGTGCCAGCAGCAAAGCGTCTCGGACAGGGAATTCACCCCTCCACTTT

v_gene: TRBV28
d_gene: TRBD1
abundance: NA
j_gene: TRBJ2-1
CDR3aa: CASSLVGQGAGEQFF
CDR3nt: TGTGCCAGCAGTTTGGTGGGACAGGGGGCCGGTGAGCAGTTCTTC

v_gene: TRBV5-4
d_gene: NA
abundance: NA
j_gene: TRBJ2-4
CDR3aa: CASSLTGENIQYF
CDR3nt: TGTGCCAGCAGCTTGACAGGCGAAAACATTCAGTACTTC

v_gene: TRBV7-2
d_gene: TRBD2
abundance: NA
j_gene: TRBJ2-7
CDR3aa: CASSYGLAETYEQYF
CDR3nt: TGTGCCAGCAGCTACGGACTAGCGGAAACCTACGAGCAGTACTTC